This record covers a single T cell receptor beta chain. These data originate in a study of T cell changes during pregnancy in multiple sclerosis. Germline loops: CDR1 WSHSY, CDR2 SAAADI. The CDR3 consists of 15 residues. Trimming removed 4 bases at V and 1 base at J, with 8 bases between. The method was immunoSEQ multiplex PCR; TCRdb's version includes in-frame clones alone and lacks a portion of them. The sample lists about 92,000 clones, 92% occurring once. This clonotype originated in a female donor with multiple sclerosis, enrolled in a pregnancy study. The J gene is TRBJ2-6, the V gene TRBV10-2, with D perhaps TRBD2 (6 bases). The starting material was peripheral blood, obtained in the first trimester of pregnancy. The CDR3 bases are TGCGCCAGCAGTGGCGGGGTGTCTGGGGCCAACGTCCTGACTTTC. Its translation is CASSGGVSGANVLTF.